This T cell receptor beta chain appears in the sequencing data of a study of T cells in Graves' hyperthyroidism and ophthalmopathy. Newly diagnosed patients aged 18 to 65 had hyperthyroidism of under 2 months' duration. Thyroid ultrasound, orbital computed tomography, clinical symptoms, and serum thyroxine and TRAb underpinned diagnoses. Amplified TCR beta CDR3 regions derived from RNA transcripts. The TCR CDR3 was amplified in a first-round RT-PCR using the HTBI primer set. TCRdb itself ran the multiplex PCR reads through MiXCR, one entry per CDR3 protein. The sample shows about 700,000 distinct CDR3 sequences, 11% to 15% of them seen only once. Looked up from germline, CDR1 is LGHDT and CDR2 is YNNKEL (reference sequence). The length of the CDR3 is 15 residues. V lost 1 base, J lost 4 bases, and 0 bases stayed unmatched. Study-level results: Blood also contained most expanded thyroid clonotypes above 0.001. Patients with ophthalmopathy were separated from those with stable hyperthyroidism by a 13 V-J model.

This clonotype has ten or more counts. No antigen is known for it. Specimen: blood. The chain is built from TRBV3-1 and TRBJ2-5, with TRBD2 identical over 13 bases. This TCR derives from a woman younger than 30 with Graves' hyperthyroidism. Written as DNA, the CDR3 is TGTGCCAGCAGCCAAGGACTAGCGGGAGGAGAGACCCAGTACTTC. It codes for CASSQGLAGGETQYF.